These T cell receptor beta chains were read from a single sample in a study of blood T cell repertoires in COVID-19. Repertoires were generated with immunoSEQ multiplex PCR, while TCRdb's copy carries only in-frame clones and drops some. The data hold 88,000 or so clones, with 85% observed a single time. Sample: peripheral blood. The receptor source for this set is a man aged 60 to 69 with acute or convalescent COVID-19. Both conserved end residues are part of each CDR3. Clone size, where shown, is once, few, many, or a class for clones that have expanded.

>TRBV7-2|TRBJ2-5|-
CASSLAGDQETQYF
>TRBV7-6|TRBJ2-5|-
CASSLRIRLAETQYF
>TRBV3-1/TRBV3-2|TRBJ2-7|-
CASSLGTTTYEQYF
>TRBV15|TRBJ1-2|-
CATSRDGQAVYGYTF
>TRBV3-1/TRBV3-2|TRBJ1-3|once
CASSQGTGHSGNTIYF
>TRBV6-2/TRBV6-3|TRBJ1-1|-
CASSNRAEAFF
>TRBV6-6|TRBJ1-2|-
CASSYLGQGGGYTF
>TRBV5-5|TRBJ2-7|-
CASTLNLQGSHVSYEQYF
>TRBV7-2|TRBJ1-5|-
CASSLTGKSNQPQHF
>TRBV10-3|TRBJ2-4|-
CAKTADLPKNIQYF
>TRBV5-6|TRBJ2-5|-
CASSDRVHLETQYF
>TRBV5-1|TRBJ1-1|once
CASSFDRSGSTEAFF
>TRBV6-5|TRBJ1-2|few
CASSSTGAYGYTF
>TRBV27|TRBJ2-2|-
CASSPGTGYTGELFF
>TRBV9|TRBJ1-6|few
CASSVEAAVTPLHF
>TRBV9|TRBJ1-2|once
CASSTVPGTDYGYTF
>TRBV5-1|TRBJ2-1|-
CASSLVSGGSSYNEQFF
>TRBV6-5|TRBJ1-1|-
CASSLYTEAFF
>TRBV7-8|TRBJ2-5|-
CASSPRTGLKETQYF
>TRBV6-1|TRBJ2-7|once
CASSAPPGQGLSRSYEQYF
>TRBV9|TRBJ2-6|-
CASSVELTGGANVLTF
>TRBV13|TRBJ1-2|-
CASSQGGTGGYGYTF
>TRBV2|TRBJ2-7|-
CASSEAGGPYEQYF
>TRBV4-2|TRBJ2-5|-
CASSQDVAEETQYF
>TRBV9|TRBJ2-3|-
CASSVGVGGTPDTQYF
>TRBV30|TRBJ1-2|-
CAWSKPRATNYGYTF
>TRBV5-1|TRBJ1-1|-
CASSNGNGRTEAFF
>TRBV6-5|TRBJ2-7|once
CASSFSRDSSYEQYF
>TRBV6-5|TRBJ2-5|-
CASRRGLGPETQYF
>TRBV30|TRBJ1-1|-
CAWTPPTGYTEAFF
>TRBV11-2|TRBJ2-7|-
CASSMIAGVGEQYF
>TRBV7-2|TRBJ2-3|-
CASSIPSSDTQYF
>TRBV6-1|TRBJ2-5|-
CASSELAGGQETQYF
>TRBV4-1|TRBJ2-1|-
CASSSTSGTYNEQFF
>TRBV5-1|TRBJ2-2|-
CASSRDTNTGELFF
>TRBV10-3|TRBJ2-1|once
CAIRGILAGGSNNEQFF
>TRBV7-2|TRBJ2-3|once
CASSLASRGARDTQYF